Shown below are 5 T cell receptor beta chains from a single sample sequenced in a study of siplizumab effects on memory and regulatory T cells (dated by TCRdb to the late 2010s). Library creation used the immunoSEQ multiplex PCR assay. TCRdb obtained this table from immuneACCESS and retained in-frame rearrangements with V and J assigned. These tables miss some clones; where compared with another copy, unresolved V genes account for less than half of the shortfall, and the remainder is unexplained. Within this sample are 100,000 or so clones, with approximately 94% of them counted one time only. Roughly 1.3% of the sample comes from the top ten. Input material: non-Treg CD4+ T cells sorted from blood. Read against the paper, the sample's cell subset or site label means: FACS-sorted unstimulated CD4+ non-regulatory T cells. These receptors were collected from a human donor in good health.

The chain recombines TRBV19 with TRBJ1-2, with 7 bases that match TRBD1. Germline values: CDR1 LNHDA, CDR2 SQIVND (reference sequence). The CDR3 runs to 13 residues. The V and J ends lost 5 bases and 6 bases, in that order; junction bases with no gene match: 6. The CDR3 here is CASSDRVYNGYTF. In DNA, the CDR3 is TGTGCCAGTAGTGACAGGGTGTACAATGGCTACACCTTC. The variable domain in full, with the rest retrieved from reference TRBV19 and TRBJ1-2, is DGGITQSPKYLFRKEGQNVTLSCEQNLNHDAMYWYRQDPGQGLRLIYYSQIVNDFQKGDIAEGYSVSREKKESFPLTVTSAQKNPTAFYLCASSDRVYNGYTFGSGTRLTVV.

This clone was observed a single time. This rearrangement joins TRBV6-5 to TRBJ2-1; 10 nucleotides agree with TRBD2. Trimming cost V 2 bases and J 4 bases; bases outside gene matches: 5. The CDR3 covers 16 residues. Germline CDR1 is MNHEY and CDR2 is SVGAGI. In nucleotides, the CDR3 is TGTGCCAGCAGTTACCGGACTAGCGGAAATTACAATGAGCAGTTCTTC. As protein: CASSYRTSGNYNEQFF.

The J gene is TRBJ2-5, the V gene TRBV18; D is perhaps TRBD2 (5 bases). Germline lookup yields CDR1 KGHSH and CDR2 LQKENI. This CDR3 spans 14 amino acids. Trimming stripped 3 bases from V and 4 bases from J, with 12 bases between. CDR3 in DNA: TGTGCCAGCTCACCTTACAGCGGTCGAGAGACCCAGTACTTC. It yields the protein CASSPYSGRETQYF.

This chain joins TRBV7-9 and TRBJ2-5; D ambiguous. This CDR3 spans 11 amino acids. Trimming took 5 bases from V and 3 from J, leaving 4 bases between them. Germline V gene data show CDR1 as SEHNR and CDR2 as FQNEAQ (reference sequence). The chain's CDR3 is CASSHKETQYF. The CDR3 coding sequence is TGTGCCAGCAGCCACAAAGAGACCCAGTACTTC.

The V call is TRBV30, the J call TRBJ2-3; 8 bases align to TRBD2. In germline, CDR1 is GTSNPN, CDR2 SVGIG (reference sequence). The CDR3 covers 13 residues. Losses at the gene ends were 4 bases for V and 7 bases for J; bases not matched to a gene: 7. The chain's CDR3 is CAWNIGGRNTQYF. In nucleotides, the CDR3 is TGTGCCTGGAACATCGGCGGGAGGAATACGCAGTATTTT.